What follows describes a single TCR beta chain. The antigen remains unidentified. Germline V lookup: CDR1 KGHSH, CDR2 LQKENI. The CDR3 spans 12 residues. V dropped 8 bases and J dropped 6 bases, with 14 bases sitting between them. The data stem from a study of T cells in Graves' hyperthyroidism and ophthalmopathy. Study-level points and caveats: Blood also held most thyroid clonotypes expanded beyond 0.001.

The CDR3 regions of TCR beta were amplified from RNA transcripts. The HTBI primer set served for first-round RT-PCR of the TCR CDR3. TCRdb analysed the multiplex PCR reads with MiXCR anew, one entry per CDR3 protein. In the table there are some 560,000 distinct CDR3 sequences, about 14% of which are singletons. The J gene is TRBJ2-7, the V gene TRBV18, with a weak D call TRBD2 (6 bases). Material for sequencing was blood. The receptor comes from a woman aged 40-49 years with Graves' hyperthyroidism. The CDR3 DNA reads TGTGCCAGCAGCCCCCTAGCGACCGAGCAGTACTTC. It specifies CASSPLATEQYF. Complete variable domain (other parts from reference TRBV18 and TRBJ2-7): NAGVMQNPRHLVRRRGQEARLRCSPMKGHSHVYWYRQLPEEGLKFMVYLQKENIIDESGMPKERFSAEFPKEGPSILRIQQVVRGDSAAYFCASSPLATEQYFGPGTRLTVT.